This T cell receptor beta chain was observed in a study of T cell clonotyping in hematopoietic cell transplantation. The count of this clone is one. The antigen is undetermined. Study-wide points: Graft donor and pretransplant recipient Inverse Simpson Index values predicted broader posttransplant TCR diversity. Recipient TCR diversity dropped after transplant; expanded clonotypes rose from day 30 to 180. CD4 and CD8 repertoire contributions could not be separated without sorting. At the given depth, recipient repertoires were over 97% de novo clonotypes.

Here immunoSEQ multiplex PCR was the method, and the copy in TCRdb shows in-frame clones only, minus some. There are approximately 22,000 clones in the sample; around 90% occur only once, and around 3.4% lies in the top ten. Time point reported: recipient sample about 28 days before transplant, after cytoreduction. The sample here was peripheral blood mononuclear cells, taken before stem cell transplant. The sequence derives from a man younger than 35 with biphenotypic leukemia. Some clones in this sample may be carry-over from other donors' samples.

This chain's CDR3 is CASRLDPTYEQYF. The CDR3 coding sequence is TGTGCCAGCAGGCTGGACCCGACCTACGAGCAGTACTTC. The rearrangement uses TRBV7-9 and TRBJ2-7, with no clear D. Trimming stripped 6 bases from V and 2 bases from J, with 11 bases between. The CDR3 totals 13 residues. Looked up from germline, CDR1 is SEHNR and CDR2 is FQNEAQ (reference sequence).